Listed here are 20 T cell receptor beta chains from one sample, sequenced in a study of cytomegalovirus exposure and HLA in healthy donors (dated by TCRdb to about 2017). The method behind the library was the immunoSEQ multiplex PCR assay. For the multiplex PCR, a mixture combining 60 forward primers for TCR Vbeta segments and 13 reverse primers for TCR Jbeta segments was used. The table was pulled from immuneACCESS by TCRdb, which kept in-frame rearrangements only. Such tables lose some clones; where checked, under half of the loss comes from unresolved V genes, and the rest has no known cause. Within this sample are some 40,000 clones, with 68% of them counted one time only. Roughly 4% of the sample lies in the top ten. Source material: PBMCs. The receptors come from a man between 40 and 49 years old in good health and CMV-seronegative.

V is TRBV7-8 and J is TRBJ2-1; no firm D call. The V end lost 5 bases, the J end lost 5 bases, and 10 bases lay between the germline ends. The CDR3 length is 13 residues. Germline lookup yields CDR1 SGHVS and CDR2 FQNEAQ. The CDR3 region is CASSALRDNEQFF. The CDR3 DNA reads TGTGCCAGCAGCGCCCTTCGGGACAATGAGCAGTTCTTC.

V and J are TRBV5-8 and TRBJ2-7, with a possible D match to TRBD2 (5 bases). Trimming removed 1 base at V and 3 bases at J, with 14 bases between. Germline V gives CDR1 SGHTS, CDR2 YDEGEE. The CDR3 covers 15 residues. CDR3 in amino acids: CASSLMGREGYEQYF. CDR3 DNA: TGTGCCAGCAGCTTGATGGGTCGAGAGGGCTACGAGCAGTACTTC.

The chain joins TRBV7-2 to TRBJ1-2; 7 bases agree with TRBD1. This CDR3 is 16 amino acids long. V shed 5 bases, J shed 0 bases, and the junction held 9 bases outside the gene matches. Germline assignment: CDR1 SGHTA and CDR2 FQGNSA. This CDR3 is CASSPRTGRANYGYTF. In DNA, the CDR3 is TGTGCCAGCAGCCCTAGGACAGGCCGGGCTAACTATGGCTACACCTTC.

This chain joins TRBV7-6 and TRBJ2-2, with 8 bases matching TRBD1. Germline assignment: CDR1 SGHVS and CDR2 FNYEAQ. CDR3 length: 19 residues. V shed 0 bases and J 3 bases; nucleotides not matched to a gene: 12. The CDR3 protein is CASSLAGRDRWAHTGELFF. CDR3 in DNA: TGTGCCAGCAGCTTAGCCGGCCGGGACAGGTGGGCCCACACCGGGGAGCTGTTTTTT.

In this sample, this clone turned up a few times. The V gene is TRBV28, the J gene TRBJ2-1, with TRBD1 matching over 9 bases. The V gene's germline CDR1 is MDHEN and CDR2 SYDVKM. J lost 7 bases, V lost 6 bases, and 10 bases had no gene match. This CDR3 spans 15 amino acids. In DNA, the CDR3 is TGTGCCAGCAGGCCGACGGGACAGGGATTGAATGAGCAGTTCTTC. The encoded protein is CASRPTGQGLNEQFF. Together with reference TRBV28 and TRBJ2-1, the CDR3 gives the full variable domain: DVKVTQSSRYLVKRTGEKVFLECVQDMDHENMFWYRQDPGLGLRLIYFSYDVKMKEKGDIPEGYSVSREKKERFSLILESASTNQTSMYLCASRPTGQGLNEQFFGPGTRLTVL.

J is TRBJ2-7 and V is TRBV19, with D maybe TRBD1 (5 bases). V was trimmed by 10 bases and J by 3 bases, leaving 10 bases between them. There are 11 residues in the CDR3. Germline values: CDR1 LNHDA, CDR2 SQIVND (reference sequence). The CDR3 region has the DNA TGTGCCACCTCGACAGTCTACGAGCAGTACTTC. Translated: CATSTVYEQYF.

This chain uses TRBV29-1 with TRBJ1-1; D gene uncertain. Germline values: CDR1 SQVTM, CDR2 ANQGSEA. The CDR3 length is 13 residues. Trimming took off 7 bases at V and 1 base at J, with 13 bases between the two ends. This CDR3 is CSAERGGNTEAFF. The CDR3, as DNA: TGCAGCGCGGAACGGGGAGGGAACACTGAAGCTTTCTTT.

V and J are TRBV7-8 and TRBJ2-7, with 9 bases identical to TRBD1. The length of the CDR3 is 14 residues. J lost 1 base, V lost 3 bases, and 1 base had no gene match. The germline V gene encodes CDR1 SGHVS and CDR2 FQNEAQ. The CDR3 loop reads CASSFGQGSYEQYF. Written as DNA, the CDR3 is TGTGCCAGCAGCTTTGGACAGGGGTCCTACGAGCAGTACTTC.

The CDR3 sequence: CAWSGRDRRFGYTF. DNA for the CDR3: TGTGCCTGGAGTGGCCGGGACAGACGATTTGGCTACACCTTC. This chain uses TRBV30 with TRBJ1-2; the match to TRBD1 covers 7 bases. The germline V gene encodes CDR1 GTSNPN and CDR2 SVGIG (reference sequence). After removal of 1 base from V and 7 bases from J, the junction contained 9 bases not matched to a gene. The CDR3 runs to 14 residues.

The V gene is TRBV5-1, the J gene TRBJ1-6; tentatively, D is TRBD1 (5 bases). The CDR3 totals 13 residues. With 1 base removed from V and 10 bases from J, the gap between germline ends came to 9 bases. Per the germline V gene, CDR1 is SGHRS and CDR2 is YFSETQ. CDR3 in DNA: TGCGCCAGCAGCTTGCAGGGAGGGTCACCCCTCCACTTT. It encodes CASSLQGGSPLHF.

This sequence joins TRBV13 and TRBJ1-4, with 9 bases matching TRBD1. Germline V gene sequence: CDR1 PRHDT, CDR2 FYEKMQ (reference sequence). V was clipped by 4 bases and J by 8 bases; unmatched bases: 5. CDR3 length: 14 residues. CDR3 in DNA: TGTGCCAGCAGCTCGGACAGGGGTGACGAAAAACTGTTTTTT. Translating it yields CASSSDRGDEKLFF.

This chain links TRBV7-9 with TRBJ1-4; D remains unclear. The length of the CDR3 is 13 residues. V lost 5 bases, J lost 12 bases, and 16 bases lay in between. The V gene's germline CDR1 is SEHNR and CDR2 FQNEAQ (reference sequence). Here the CDR3 reads CASSPGPVGELFF. In DNA form, the CDR3 reads TGTGCCAGCAGCCCAGGCCCAGTCGGCGAACTGTTTTTT.

The chain joins TRBV5-8 to TRBJ2-1, with TRBD1 matching 7 bases. The CDR3 has 16 residues. V lost 0 bases, J lost 3 bases, and 6 bases stayed unmatched. The germline gives CDR1 SGHTS, CDR2 YDEGEE. The CDR3 region has the DNA TGTGCCAGCAGCTTGGGGCGGTCAGGGGGCTACAATGAGCAGTTCTTC. It codes for CASSLGRSGGYNEQFF.

This clone was seen a few times. V gene TRBV19 combines with J gene TRBJ1-5; TRBD1 aligns across 8 bases. Per the germline V gene, CDR1 is LNHDA and CDR2 is SQIVND (reference sequence). The J segment lost 6 bases and the V segment lost 3 bases, leaving 4 bases of the junction unmatched. The CDR3 is 14 residues long. The CDR3 coding sequence is TGTGCCAGTAGTATCGGACAGGGAGGTCAGCCCCAGCATTTT. Its protein product is CASSIGQGGQPQHF.

There are a few counts of this clone. The chain uses TRBV28 and TRBJ1-2; no clear D. V lost 6 bases and J lost 0, with 5 bases in between. Per the germline V gene, CDR1 is MDHEN and CDR2 is SYDVKM. The CDR3 has 12 amino acids. The CDR3 nucleotides are TGTGCCAGCAGCACAGCTAACTATGGCTACACCTTC. Its protein product is CASSTANYGYTF.

With regard to this clone: Germline and junction disagree at one end, which may indicate a read error. V is TRBV15 and J is TRBJ2-2, with 10 bases identical to TRBD2. Germline V lookup: CDR1 LNHNV, CDR2 YYDKDF (reference sequence). The CDR3 is 16 residues long. This CDR3 reads CATSRDLAGDTGELFF. The CDR3 bases are TGTGCCACCAGCCGAGACCTAGCGGGGGACACCGGGGAGCTGTTTTTT.

The V gene is TRBV6-1, the J gene TRBJ1-6, with D perhaps matching TRBD1 (6 bases). From germline, CDR1 is MNHNS and CDR2 SASEGT. CDR3 length equals 15 residues. The ends were cut back, 3 bases at V and 8 bases at J, with 14 bases in the middle. As DNA, the CDR3 is TGTGCCAGCAGTGAGATAGCAGGGGTAGATTCACCCCTCCACTTT. It codes for CASSEIAGVDSPLHF.

The chain carries TRBV19 and TRBJ2-7, with D tentatively TRBD2 (6 bases). The CDR3 extends over 14 amino acids. Trimming cost V 1 base and J 0 bases, with 7 bases left between them. CDR1 is LNHDA, CDR2 SQIVND, per germline (reference sequence). Here the CDR3 reads CASSIGGLSYEQYF. The CDR3 nucleotides are TGTGCCAGTAGTATAGGGGGACTCTCCTACGAGCAGTACTTC.

The genes are TRBV6-5 and TRBJ1-5; 8 bases map to TRBD1. The CDR3 sequence is 15 residues long. Germline CDR1 MNHEY, CDR2 SVGAGI. J gave up 1 base and V 4 bases, and 3 bases lay outside the gene matches. The DNA of the CDR3 is TGTGCCAGCAGTTTAGGACAGGGCAGCAATCAGCCCCAGCATTTT. This sequence encodes CASSLGQGSNQPQHF.

The V gene is TRBV5-1, the J gene TRBJ2-1; a weak D match, TRBD1 (5 bases). CDR3 length equals 15 residues. The germline V gene has CDR1 SGHRS and CDR2 YFSETQ. The germline V and J ends were trimmed by 4 bases and 0 bases, with 11 bases remaining between them. DNA of the CDR3: TGCGCCAGCAGCCTTACAGGTAGCTCCTACAATGAGCAGTTCTTC. The encoded protein is CASSLTGSSYNEQFF.